The next 26 T cell receptor beta chains were all read from a single sample in a study of regulatory T cells in long-lasting Graves disease. Time point indicated: newly diagnosed GD, antithyroid drugs for less than 3 months. PBMC RNA served as the TCR library source. Arm-PCR with iRepertoire HTBI primers amplified the CDR3 regions for these TCR beta libraries. TCRdb used MiXCR to reprocess the multiplex PCR reads, holding one entry per CDR3 protein. The sample includes a few hundred thousand distinct CDR3 sequences, around a sixth of them seen just once. The sample was also linked to a second study, of T cells in Graves' hyperthyroidism and ophthalmopathy.

Sample: peripheral blood mononuclear cells (PBMCs), taken at new diagnosis, from a patient treated with antithyroid drugs. These receptors were collected from a woman aged 25-40 years with Graves disease.

This clonotype was detected many times. A much larger clone differs from this one at a single base, so this may be a read error. The chain links TRBV20-1 to TRBJ2-3; 10 nucleotides line up with TRBD2. V was pared by 1 base and J by 3 bases, with 7 bases of the junction left unmatched. This CDR3 spans 16 amino acids. Germline V gives CDR1 DFQATT, CDR2 SNEGSKA (reference sequence). The CDR3 nucleotides are TGCAGTGCTAGAGGGAGGACACTAGCGGGGACAGATACGCAGTATTTT. Protein: CSARGRTLAGTDTQYF.

This clonotype was recorded only once. This is likely a read error, given that the CDR3 carries no conserved phenylalanine or tryptophan at its end. V gene TRBV18 combines with J gene TRBJ2-5; D is unclear. Germline CDR1 KGHSH, CDR2 LQKENI. The CDR3 is 13 residues long. V shed 6 bases and J shed 2 bases, with 10 bases lying between them. The CDR3: CASSGLTQETQYS. In DNA form, the CDR3 reads TGTGCCAGCTCCGGGCTCACTCAAGAGACCCAGTACTCC.

This clonotype was picked up many times. The chain links TRBV6-1 to TRBJ2-1; D is possibly TRBD1 (5 bases). CDR1 is MNHNS and CDR2 is SASEGT in the germline V gene. V was shortened by 7 bases and J by 4 bases, with 14 bases between the two germline ends. This CDR3 is built from 14 residues. The CDR3 loop reads CASTGQGPYNEQFF. DNA of the CDR3: TGTGCCAGCACCGGACAAGGACCGTACAATGAGCAGTTCTTC.

This clonotype occurred many times. The rearrangement uses TRBV5-1 and TRBJ1-5, with D maybe TRBD1 (6 bases). Deletions cut 0 bases from V and 7 bases from J, with 17 bases between. The CDR3 length is 16 residues. The germline CDR1 and CDR2 sequences are SGHRS and YFSETQ. As DNA, the CDR3 is TGCGCCAGCAGCTTGGGGGGCGACGGGGGCGGGCAGCCCCAGCATTTT. This encodes CASSLGGDGGGQPQHF.

This clonotype has ten or more counts. The chain uses TRBV20-1 and TRBJ1-5; maybe TRBD1 (5 bases). The germline V gene encodes CDR1 DFQATT and CDR2 SNEGSKA (reference sequence). The CDR3 loop spans 16 amino acids. Trimming took 0 bases from V and 0 from J, leaving 12 bases between them. In nucleotides, the CDR3 is TGCAGTGCTAGAGATTTGGGGCCCTCTAGCAATCAGCCCCAGCATTTT. Translation: CSARDLGPSSNQPQHF.

The table lists this clonotype with many counts. The V and J genes are TRBV20-1 and TRBJ1-5, with 7 bases aligning to TRBD1. The J segment lost 0 bases and the V segment lost 6 bases, leaving 11 bases of the junction unmatched. The CDR3 loop spans 16 amino acids. The germline gives CDR1 DFQATT, CDR2 SNEGSKA (reference sequence). The CDR3 reads CSAPLPGQNSNQPQHF. Here the CDR3 DNA reads TGCAGTGCCCCCCTCCCGGGACAGAATAGCAATCAGCCCCAGCATTTT.

This clonotype was detected many times. The chain carries TRBV12-3 or TRBV12-4 and TRBJ2-7; the D is unclear. V dropped 1 base and J dropped 6 bases, with 13 bases sitting between them. This CDR3 is 14 amino acids long. The CDR3 nucleotides are TGTGCCAGCAGTTTAGAAAGTCTGGATCCCGAGCAGTACTTC. It specifies CASSLESLDPEQYF.

This clonotype was counted ten times or more. The CDR3 bases are TGCGCCAGCAGCTTGCAGGGGGTTGACGCAGATACGCAGTATTTT. It yields the protein CASSLQGVDADTQYF. The chain is built from TRBV5-1 and TRBJ2-3; 7 nucleotides match TRBD1. J gave up 4 bases and V 1 base, and 6 bases lay outside the gene matches. The CDR3 has 15 residues. CDR1 and CDR2 (germline): SGHRS, YFSETQ.

This clonotype was observed many times. This sequence joins TRBV6-2 or TRBV6-3 and TRBJ1-2, with TRBD1 matching 9 bases. The CDR3 has 16 amino acids. The ends lost 5 bases at V and 4 bases at J; junction bases unmatched: 11. Germline CDR1 and CDR2: MNHEY and SVGEGT. In DNA, the CDR3 is TGTGCCAGCAGTACTACCGGGACAGGGATGGCCTATGGCTACACCTTC. Its translation is CASSTTGTGMAYGYTF.

This clonotype was found many times. The rearrangement uses TRBV18 and TRBJ2-1, with a possible D match to TRBD1 (5 bases). The CDR3 is made up of 14 amino acids. The germline V and J ends were trimmed by 4 bases and 6 bases, with 13 bases remaining between them. Germline loops: CDR1 KGHSH, CDR2 LQKENI. CDR3 in amino acids: CASSHFRQPNEQFF. The DNA for the CDR3 is TGTGCCAGCTCACATTTCCGACAGCCCAATGAGCAGTTCTTC.

This clonotype was found many times. The DNA for the CDR3 is TGTGCCAGCAGTTATTCTTCCCCTTGGGGAGAAGAGACCCAGTACTTC. Protein: CASSYSSPWGEETQYF. V usage is TRBV6-5 and J usage is TRBJ2-5; D is possibly TRBD2 (5 bases). This CDR3 is built from 16 residues. CDR1 is MNHEY, CDR2 SVGAGI, per germline. The V end lost 3 bases, the J end lost 3 bases, and 17 bases lay between the germline ends.

Many counts were recorded for this clonotype. One end of the junction is discordant with germline, which a read error may explain. The chain uses TRBV20-1 and TRBJ1-2; a weak D match, TRBD1 (5 bases). Germline V gene data show CDR1 as DFQATT and CDR2 as SNEGSKA (reference sequence). The CDR3 has 12 residues. The CDR3 here is CSAREGARGYTF. CDR3 in DNA: TGCAGTGCTCGAGAAGGGGCGCGGGGCTACACCTTC.

In its sample, this clonotype was seen many times. The CDR3 region is CSARRRQGETQYF. Written as DNA, the CDR3 is TGCAGTGCTAGGAGGCGTCAGGGAGAGACCCAGTACTTC. This chain uses TRBV20-1 with TRBJ2-5; the D gene is possibly TRBD1 (5 bases). Germline V gene data show CDR1 as DFQATT and CDR2 as SNEGSKA (reference sequence). The CDR3 length is 13 residues. The ends were cut back, 3 bases at V and 4 bases at J, with 12 bases in the middle.

In this sample, this clonotype turned up many times. The chain joins TRBV20-1 to TRBJ1-2; TRBD1 might be the D (6 bases). The CDR3 has 14 amino acids. V lost 0 bases to trimming and J lost 6 bases, with 14 bases between them. Germline V CDR1 and CDR2: DFQATT, SNEGSKA (reference sequence). The CDR3 spells CSARDASGAHGYTF. The CDR3 coding sequence is TGCAGTGCTAGAGACGCATCGGGGGCCCATGGCTACACCTTC.

This clonotype was recorded many times. In DNA form, the CDR3 reads TGTGCCAGCAGTTCCTGGACCCTAACTAGCATGGGGGAGACCCAGTACTTC. Translating gives CASSSWTLTSMGETQYF. The gene calls are TRBV27 and TRBJ2-5; perhaps TRBD2 as D (6 bases). V dropped 4 bases and J dropped 5 bases, with 23 bases sitting between them. The CDR3 consists of 17 residues. Per germline, CDR1 MNHEY and CDR2 SMNVEV (reference sequence).

At least ten counts were recorded for this clonotype. The genes are TRBV5-6 and TRBJ2-2; a weak D match, TRBD1 (5 bases). The germline V and J ends were trimmed by 2 bases and 6 bases, with 14 bases remaining between them. The CDR3 sequence is 15 residues long. Germline V gene lookup returns CDR1 SGHDT and CDR2 YYEEEE. CDR3 in amino acids: CASSFDSGDPGELFF. The CDR3, as DNA: TGTGCCAGCAGCTTTGACAGTGGGGATCCCGGGGAGCTGTTTTTT. The whole variable domain, filled in from reference TRBV5-6 and TRBJ2-2, reads DAGVTQSPTHLIKTRGQQVTLRCSPKSGHDTVSWYQQALGQGPQFIFQYYEEEERQRGNFPDRFSGHQFPNYSSELNVNALLLGDSALYLCASSFDSGDPGELFFGEGSRLTVL.

Turning to this clonotype: A much larger clone is a single base away; this may be a read error. This chain connects TRBV6-2 or TRBV6-3 to TRBJ1-2; perhaps TRBD1 as D (5 bases). There are 13 residues in the CDR3. Looked up from germline, CDR1 is MNHEY and CDR2 is SVGEGT. The CDR3 nucleotides read TGTGCCAGCAGTTACGGGACGGTCTATGGCCACACCTTC. Translating gives CASSYGTVYGHTF.

The sample holds many counts of this clonotype. CDR3 amino acids: CASSVGGSYEQYF. For the CDR3, the DNA is TGTGCCAGCAGCGTGGGAGGGTCCTACGAGCAGTACTTC. The V and J genes are TRBV12-3 or TRBV12-4 and TRBJ2-7; TRBD2 matches 7 bases. The length of the CDR3 is 13 residues. With V trimmed by 6 bases and J by 1 base, 3 bases remained unmatched.

This clonotype was detected ten times or more. This chain links TRBV12-3 or TRBV12-4 with TRBJ1-2, with 9 bases aligning to TRBD1. The CDR3 sequence is 16 residues long. V gave up 6 bases and J gave up 8 bases; unmatched junction bases: 16. The CDR3 sequence: CASSEYRGTGMRGYTF. DNA of the CDR3: TGTGCCAGCAGCGAATACAGGGGGACAGGGATGAGAGGCTACACCTTC.

This clonotype was seen many times. The chain links TRBV20-1 to TRBJ1-5; D remains ambiguous. The V end lost 6 bases, the J end lost 2 bases, and 17 bases lay between the germline ends. The germline gives CDR1 DFQATT, CDR2 SNEGSKA (reference sequence). This CDR3 spans 15 amino acids. CDR3 protein: CSATGGVKGNQPQHF. CDR3 bases: TGCAGTGCCACGGGTGGGGTTAAGGGCAATCAGCCCCAGCATTTT.

This clonotype has a count of ten or more. The CDR3, as DNA: TGTGCCAGCAGCCAAGGCCCATGGAACACTGAAGCTTTCTTT. It is translated as CASSQGPWNTEAFF. The rearrangement joins TRBV14 to TRBJ1-1, with no clear D. V lost 1 base and J 1 base, leaving 7 bases between the germline ends. CDR1 and CDR2 from the germline V gene are SGHDN and FVKESK. This CDR3 is built from 14 residues. The variable domain in full, completed from reference TRBV14 and TRBJ1-1, reads EAGVTQFPSHSVIEKGQTVTLRCDPISGHDNLYWYRRVMGKEIKFLLHFVKESKQDESGMPNNRFLAERTGGTYSTLKVQPAELEDSGVYFCASSQGPWNTEAFFGQGTRLTVV.

This clonotype was picked up many times. The rearrangement links TRBV9 to TRBJ1-2; D unclear. V lost 0 bases, J lost 2 bases, and 8 bases lay in between. From germline, CDR1 is SGDLS and CDR2 YYNGEE. The CDR3 has 14 amino acids. DNA of the CDR3: TGTGCCAGCAGCGTAGGTACGGGAAACTATGGCTACACCTTC. Its translation is CASSVGTGNYGYTF.

The table lists this clonotype with a few counts. The chain employs TRBV18 and TRBJ2-5; 10 positions agree with TRBD2. The CDR3 totals 15 residues. V shed 0 bases, J shed 5 bases, and the junction held 3 bases outside the gene matches. Germline V gene sequence: CDR1 KGHSH, CDR2 LQKENI. CDR3 in amino acids: CASSPPGTSDETQYF. For the CDR3, the DNA is TGTGCCAGCTCACCACCTGGGACTAGCGATGAGACCCAGTACTTC.

As regards this clonotype: It is likely a read error: a sequence one base away is far more abundant. The rearrangement links TRBV5-1 to TRBJ2-5; D tentatively fits TRBD1 or TRBD2 (5 bases each). The CDR3 extends over 13 amino acids. Per germline, CDR1 SGHRS and CDR2 YFSETQ. In DNA form, the CDR3 reads TGTGCCAACAGCCGGGGACGACAAGAGACCCAGTACTTC. It specifies CANSRGRQETQYF.

This clonotype occurred many times. This rearrangement joins TRBV29-1 to TRBJ1-2; the D gene is possibly TRBD1 (5 bases). Trimming took 3 bases from V and 6 from J, leaving 11 bases between them. The CDR3 totals 12 residues. CDR1 SQVTM and CDR2 ANQGSEA come from the germline V gene. The chain's CDR3 is CSVDRAADGYTF. CDR3 DNA: TGCAGCGTTGACAGGGCGGCAGATGGCTACACCTTC.

This clonotype was counted many times. V and J are TRBV5-4 and TRBJ2-7; 10 bases match TRBD1. The germline CDR1 and CDR2 sequences are SGHNT and YYREEE (reference sequence). The CDR3 sequence is 14 residues long. Losses at the gene ends were 9 bases for V and 0 bases for J; bases not matched to a gene: 6. Here the CDR3 DNA reads TGTGCCACCTCACGGGACAGGGGCTCCTACGAGCAGTACTTC. Its translation is CATSRDRGSYEQYF.